This is a list of T cell receptor beta chains from one sample in a study of Ad26.COV2.S vaccination and SARS-CoV-2 variants. Assay used: immunoSEQ multiplex PCR; TCRdb lists only in-frame clones, some missing. In the table there are about 420,000 clones, more than 75% of which are singletons. Sequencing used peripheral blood, obtained in a trial of Ad26.COV2.S vaccine versus placebo. The receptors were gathered from a person between 18 and 65 years old who received the Ad26.COV2.S COVID-19 vaccine or a placebo. The CDR3 runs from the conserved cysteine through the conserved F or W. The D gene is left open where the match is weak. A clone size is listed for some rows: how often the clone was seen (once, few, many), or a class if it is expanded.

D	V	J	size	DNA	CDR3
TRBD1	TRBV10-3	TRBJ1-5	.	TGTGCCATCAGTGAGTCGGTGGACAGGGGTAATCAGCCCCAGCATTTT	CAISESVDRGNQPQHF
TRBD1	TRBV5-3	TRBJ2-7	once	TGTGCCAGAAGGCGTGGACAGGGGGCCTACGAGCAGTACTTC	CARRRGQGAYEQYF
.	TRBV28	TRBJ2-1	.	TGTGCCAGCAGTTTCGGGGCGAATGAGCAGTTCTTC	CASSFGANEQFF
.	TRBV10-3	TRBJ1-1	.	TGTGCCATCAGTGAGTCTGGGGAAAGTAACACTGAAGCTTTCTTT	CAISESGESNTEAFF
.	TRBV27	TRBJ2-1	.	TGTGCCAGCAGTCAGAACCCCCTACTAGCCAATGAGCAGTTCTTC	CASSQNPLLANEQFF
TRBD1	TRBV30	TRBJ2-7	.	TGTGCCTGGAGTCGGACAGGGGGCGGTGAGCAGTACTTC	CAWSRTGGGEQYF
.	TRBV18	TRBJ1-4	once	TGTGCCAGCTCACCACCAAACAACCCTGAAAAACTGTTTTTT	CASSPPNNPEKLFF
.	TRBV4-3	TRBJ1-2	.	TGCGCCAGCAGCCGGGGGCAGGAGTATGGCTACACCTTC	CASSRGQEYGYTF
TRBD1	TRBV7-6	TRBJ2-7	.	TGTGCCAGCAGCTTAGCAAGGGGACAGGCCCTCTCCTACGAGCAGTACTTC	CASSLARGQALSYEQYF
.	TRBV2	TRBJ2-5	.	TGTGCCAGCAGTGTTAGCCTGGAGACCCAGTACTTC	CASSVSLETQYF
TRBD1	TRBV5-1	TRBJ2-7	.	TGCGCCAGCAGCTACTGGACAGGGGCGATTGAGCAGTACTTC	CASSYWTGAIEQYF